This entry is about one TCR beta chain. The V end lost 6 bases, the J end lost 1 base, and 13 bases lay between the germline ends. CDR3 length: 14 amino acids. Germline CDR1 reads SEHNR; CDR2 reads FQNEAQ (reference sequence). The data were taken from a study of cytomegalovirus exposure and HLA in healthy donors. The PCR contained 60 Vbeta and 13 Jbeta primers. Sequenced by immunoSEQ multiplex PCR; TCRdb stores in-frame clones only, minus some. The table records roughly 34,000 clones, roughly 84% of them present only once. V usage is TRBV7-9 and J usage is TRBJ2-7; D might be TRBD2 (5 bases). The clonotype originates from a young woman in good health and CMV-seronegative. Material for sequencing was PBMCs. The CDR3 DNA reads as TGTGCCAGCAGGGTGGGTGCGGGTTCCTACGAGCAGTACTTC. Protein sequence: CASRVGAGSYEQYF.